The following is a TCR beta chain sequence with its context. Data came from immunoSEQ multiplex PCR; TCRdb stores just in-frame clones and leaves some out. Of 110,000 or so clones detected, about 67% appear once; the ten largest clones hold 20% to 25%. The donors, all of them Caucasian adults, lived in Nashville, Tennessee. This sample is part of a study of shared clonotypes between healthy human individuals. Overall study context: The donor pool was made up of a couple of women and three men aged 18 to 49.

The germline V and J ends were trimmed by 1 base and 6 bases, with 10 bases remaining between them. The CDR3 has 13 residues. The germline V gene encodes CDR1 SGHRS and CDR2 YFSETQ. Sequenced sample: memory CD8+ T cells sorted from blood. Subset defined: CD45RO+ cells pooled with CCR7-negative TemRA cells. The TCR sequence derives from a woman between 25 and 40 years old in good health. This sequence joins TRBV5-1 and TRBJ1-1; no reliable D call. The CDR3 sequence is CASSLKERAEAFF. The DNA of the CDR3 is TGCGCCAGCAGCTTGAAGGAGCGGGCTGAAGCTTTCTTT.